This entry is about one T cell receptor beta chain. These data are taken from a study of blood T cell repertoires in COVID-19. Study in general: Samples representing acute and convalescent COVID-19 were sourced from the United States, Italy and Spain. Sources were T cells, B-cell-depleted T cells, or PBMCs; the material itself was cDNA or gDNA.

CDR1 and CDR2 (germline): DFQATT, SNEGSKA (reference sequence). Trimming shortened V by 6 bases and J by 10 bases, and 12 bases separated the two germline ends. CDR3 length: 10 residues. In the study's own analysis: Using reference gene primer amplification, nucleated cell counts were estimated. Method: immunoSEQ multiplex PCR; TCRdb's copy keeps in-frame clones and lacks some. V, J and clone size reflect that table, while D and trimming were determined from the DNA. The sample carries some 49,000 clones, approximately 87% recorded once. The clonotype originates from a human donor in a cohort sampled during active COVID-19. J is TRBJ1-1 and V is TRBV20-1; tentatively, D is TRBD1 (6 bases). Specimen: peripheral blood. CDR3 sequence reads: CSAVGARAFF. The CDR3 nucleotides read TGCAGTGCCGTGGGGGCGCGAGCTTTCTTT.